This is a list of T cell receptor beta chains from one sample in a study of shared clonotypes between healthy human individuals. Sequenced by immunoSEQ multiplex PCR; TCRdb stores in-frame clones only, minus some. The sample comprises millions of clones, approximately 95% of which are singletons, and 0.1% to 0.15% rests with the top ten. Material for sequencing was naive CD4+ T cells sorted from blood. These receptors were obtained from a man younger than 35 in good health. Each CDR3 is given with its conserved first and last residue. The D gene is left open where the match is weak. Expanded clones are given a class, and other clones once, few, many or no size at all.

CDR3 protein: CASSVGGANGNTIYF
CDR3 DNA: TGTGCCAGCAGCGTAGGAGGGGCTAATGGAAACACCATATATTTT
V gene: TRBV9
clone size: NA
D gene: NA
J gene: TRBJ1-3

CDR3 protein: CASSQDPGTNNEQFF
CDR3 DNA: TGCGCCAGCAGCCAAGATCCCGGGACTAACAATGAGCAGTTCTTC
V gene: TRBV4-3
clone size: NA
D gene: TRBD2
J gene: TRBJ2-1

CDR3 protein: CAWSGWQGGTQYF
CDR3 DNA: TGTGCCTGGAGTGGTTGGCAGGGCGGGACCCAGTACTTC
V gene: TRBV30
clone size: NA
D gene: NA
J gene: TRBJ2-5

CDR3 protein: CASSLLGTSNTGELFF
CDR3 DNA: TGTGCCAGCAGCTTATTGGGGACCTCAAACACCGGGGAGCTGTTTTTT
V gene: TRBV7-2
clone size: once
D gene: NA
J gene: TRBJ2-2

CDR3 protein: CASSPSPQYGYTF
CDR3 DNA: TGTGCCAGCAGCCCCTCGCCCCAATATGGCTACACCTTC
V gene: TRBV11-2
clone size: once
D gene: NA
J gene: TRBJ1-2

CDR3 protein: CASTGGGAAYNEQFF
CDR3 DNA: TGTGCCAGTACGGGAGGGGGGGCTGCCTACAATGAGCAGTTCTTC
V gene: TRBV19
clone size: NA
D gene: TRBD2
J gene: TRBJ2-1

CDR3 protein: CASSLMEGGTEAFF
CDR3 DNA: TGTGCCAGCAGCTTAATGGAGGGGGGAACTGAAGCTTTCTTT
V gene: TRBV7-3
clone size: once
D gene: NA
J gene: TRBJ1-1

CDR3 protein: CASSLETGTQYF
CDR3 DNA: TGTGCCAGCAGCTTAGAGACAGGGACCCAGTACTTC
V gene: TRBV7-8
clone size: NA
D gene: NA
J gene: TRBJ2-5

CDR3 protein: CASSQTGDTQYF
CDR3 DNA: TGTGCCAGCAGTCAGACGGGGGATACGCAGTATTTT
V gene: TRBV28
clone size: once
D gene: NA
J gene: TRBJ2-3

CDR3 protein: CASSVEVGQETQYF
CDR3 DNA: TGTGCCAGCAGCGTAGAGGTAGGGCAAGAGACCCAGTACTTC
V gene: TRBV9
clone size: NA
D gene: NA
J gene: TRBJ2-5

CDR3 protein: CASSAQRGNEQFF
CDR3 DNA: TGTGCCAGCAGTGCCCAGAGAGGGAATGAGCAGTTCTTC
V gene: TRBV11-2
clone size: NA
D gene: NA
J gene: TRBJ2-1

CDR3 protein: CASSLAPNYGYTF
CDR3 DNA: TGCGCCAGCAGCTTGGCTCCAAACTATGGCTACACCTTC
V gene: TRBV5-1
clone size: NA
D gene: NA
J gene: TRBJ1-2

CDR3 protein: CASSEGVEETQYF
CDR3 DNA: TGTGCCAGCTCGGAGGGTGTTGAAGAGACCCAGTACTTC
V gene: TRBV18
clone size: NA
D gene: NA
J gene: TRBJ2-5

CDR3 protein: CASSARGGLAGGPYEQYF
CDR3 DNA: TGCGCCAGCAGCGCCCGTGGGGGACTAGCGGGAGGGCCGTACGAGCAGTACTTC
V gene: TRBV5-1
clone size: NA
D gene: TRBD2
J gene: TRBJ2-7

CDR3 protein: CASSLAGVGEKLFF
CDR3 DNA: TGTGCCAGCAGCTTAGCGGGGGTAGGGGAAAAACTGTTTTTT
V gene: TRBV7-2
clone size: NA
D gene: NA
J gene: TRBJ1-4

CDR3 protein: CASSGGQGAYEQYF
CDR3 DNA: TGTGCCAGCAGCGGTGGACAGGGGGCCTACGAGCAGTACTTC
V gene: TRBV5-8
clone size: NA
D gene: TRBD1
J gene: TRBJ2-7

CDR3 protein: CASSLVGGELFF
CDR3 DNA: TGTGCCAGCAGCTTAGTGGGCGGGGAGCTGTTTTTT
V gene: TRBV7-6
clone size: many
D gene: NA
J gene: TRBJ2-2

CDR3 protein: CASSSGGQPDEQYF
CDR3 DNA: TGTGCCAGCAGTAGCGGGGGGCAACCGGACGAGCAGTACTTC
V gene: TRBV28
clone size: once
D gene: TRBD2
J gene: TRBJ2-7

CDR3 protein: CASSLGGTRGEQYF
CDR3 DNA: TGCGCCAGCAGCTTGGGAGGGACCAGAGGCGAGCAGTACTTC
V gene: TRBV5-1
clone size: NA
D gene: NA
J gene: TRBJ2-7

CDR3 protein: CASSFGGTGGDEQYF
CDR3 DNA: TGTGCCAGCAGCTTCGGCGGGACAGGGGGCGACGAGCAGTACTTC
V gene: TRBV11-2
clone size: once
D gene: TRBD1
J gene: TRBJ2-7

CDR3 protein: CSISPSRGSIPYEQYF
CDR3 DNA: TGTTCAATTAGCCCGAGCCGCGGGAGCATTCCTTACGAGCAGTACTTC
V gene: TRBV7-9
clone size: NA
D gene: TRBD2
J gene: TRBJ2-7

CDR3 protein: CASSFLGTTDTQYF
CDR3 DNA: TGTGCCAGCAGCTTCTTGGGGACTACAGATACGCAGTATTTT
V gene: TRBV5-4
clone size: NA
D gene: NA
J gene: TRBJ2-3

CDR3 protein: CASSPPDRGPHYGYTF
CDR3 DNA: TGTGCCAGCTCACCACCGGATAGGGGGCCCCACTATGGCTACACCTTC
V gene: TRBV18
clone size: NA
D gene: TRBD1
J gene: TRBJ1-2

CDR3 protein: CASKPGQFYEQYF
CDR3 DNA: TGTGCCAGCAAACCGGGACAATTCTACGAGCAGTACTTC
V gene: TRBV7-3
clone size: NA
D gene: NA
J gene: TRBJ2-7

CDR3 protein: CASSLSGGPTDTQYF
CDR3 DNA: TGCGCCAGCAGCTTATCGGGGGGGCCCACAGATACGCAGTATTTT
V gene: TRBV5-1
clone size: NA
D gene: TRBD2
J gene: TRBJ2-3

CDR3 protein: CASSLAGQLLQNEQFF
CDR3 DNA: TGTGCCAGCAGCTTAGCGGGACAGCTTCTACAGAATGAGCAGTTCTTC
V gene: TRBV7-8
clone size: NA
D gene: TRBD1
J gene: TRBJ2-1

CDR3 protein: CASSLTVEETQYF
CDR3 DNA: TGTGCTAGCAGCCTGACAGTCGAGGAGACCCAGTACTTC
V gene: TRBV7-7
clone size: NA
D gene: NA
J gene: TRBJ2-5

CDR3 protein: CASSLREGGNSPLHF
CDR3 DNA: TGTGCCAGCAGTTTACGGGAAGGCGGGAATTCACCCCTCCACTTT
V gene: TRBV6-5
clone size: NA
D gene: NA
J gene: TRBJ1-6

CDR3 protein: CATSSMVDTIYF
CDR3 DNA: TGTGCCACCAGCAGCATGGTGGACACCATATATTTT
V gene: TRBV15
clone size: NA
D gene: NA
J gene: TRBJ1-3

CDR3 protein: CASRKGGTDTQYF
CDR3 DNA: TGTGCCAGCAGAAAAGGGGGTACAGATACGCAGTATTTT
V gene: TRBV6-5
clone size: NA
D gene: NA
J gene: TRBJ2-3

CDR3 protein: CASGLTPDGIGEQFF
CDR3 DNA: TGTGCTAGTGGTTTGACTCCCGACGGGATCGGAGAGCAGTTCTTC
V gene: TRBV12-5
clone size: NA
D gene: NA
J gene: TRBJ2-1

CDR3 protein: CASRENTEAFF
CDR3 DNA: TGCGCCAGCAGAGAGAACACTGAAGCTTTCTTT
V gene: TRBV5-1
clone size: NA
D gene: NA
J gene: TRBJ1-1

CDR3 protein: CASSQDPGEETQYF
CDR3 DNA: TGCGCCAGCAGCCAAGACCCAGGGGAAGAGACCCAGTACTTC
V gene: TRBV4-1
clone size: NA
D gene: NA
J gene: TRBJ2-5

CDR3 protein: CASSRQGSYEQYF
CDR3 DNA: TGTGCCAGTAGCCGACAGGGCTCCTACGAGCAGTACTTC
V gene: TRBV2
clone size: NA
D gene: TRBD1
J gene: TRBJ2-7

CDR3 protein: CASSQVSGAGANVLTF
CDR3 DNA: TGCGCCAGCAGCCAAGTGTCGGGGGCTGGGGCCAACGTCCTGACTTTC
V gene: TRBV4-3
clone size: NA
D gene: NA
J gene: TRBJ2-6

CDR3 protein: CASSDRASSYEQYF
CDR3 DNA: TGTGCCAGCTCTGACAGGGCCAGCTCCTACGAGCAGTACTTC
V gene: TRBV6-1
clone size: NA
D gene: TRBD1
J gene: TRBJ2-7

CDR3 protein: CASSLRTGNTGELFF
CDR3 DNA: TGCGCCAGCAGCCTAAGGACAGGGAACACCGGGGAGCTGTTTTTT
V gene: TRBV5-1
clone size: NA
D gene: TRBD1
J gene: TRBJ2-2

CDR3 protein: CASSLGLAGTTQYF
CDR3 DNA: TGCGCCAGCAGCCTGGGACTAGCGGGAACTACGCAGTATTTT
V gene: TRBV4-1
clone size: NA
D gene: TRBD2
J gene: TRBJ2-3

CDR3 protein: CAINREGETQYF
CDR3 DNA: TGTGCCATCAATAGGGAGGGAGAGACCCAGTACTTC
V gene: TRBV10-3
clone size: NA
D gene: TRBD2
J gene: TRBJ2-5